The T cell receptor (beta chain) described here comes from a study of OX40 agonist ivuxolimab in advanced cancers. The V gene lost 4 bases and the J gene lost 5 bases, with 14 bases spanning the gap. Germline V gives CDR1 MGHRA, CDR2 YSYEKL. This CDR3 is 14 amino acids long. Regarding this clone: The antigen remains unidentified.

TCRdb keeps only in-frame clones here, not all; method: immunoSEQ multiplex PCR. The sample has around 46,000 clones; approximately 90% are singletons. Study-level findings and limits: At 0.1 to 3.0 mg/kg, clonal expansion of CD4+ and CD8+ blood T cells had occurred by week 6. The authors did not determine the antigen specificity of the expanded peripheral T cells. Expanded clones were, on average, more numerous in CD8+ T cells than in CD4+.

Any history of autoimmune disease or systemic immunosuppression disqualified patients. Sequences were derived from CD4+ or CD8+ T cells sorted from blood, sampled in a trial of the OX40 agonist ivuxolimab. The clonotype was recovered from an adult with an advanced solid tumor such as melanoma, head and neck, liver or kidney cancer. The V and J genes are TRBV4-1 and TRBJ2-5; possible D gene TRBD1, 6 bases. CDR3 coding DNA: TGCGCCAGCAGCCCATTAGGGGGTGGGGAGACCCAGTACTTC. This codes for CASSPLGGGETQYF.